This TCR beta chain was observed in a study of shared clonotypes between healthy human individuals. V was pared by 0 bases and J by 0 bases, with 6 bases between. The germline V gene encodes CDR1 LGHNA and CDR2 YNFKEQ. The CDR3 runs 14 residues. The assay was immunoSEQ multiplex PCR, and TCRdb's table has in-frame clones only and misses some. The sample has 2 million to 2.5 million clones, approximately 95% seen once. The naive CD8 population came from CD45RO-negative cells selected for CCR7, without terminally differentiated effector memory CD45RA+ cells. The chain carries TRBV4-2 and TRBJ2-7; D is undetermined. The clonotype originates from a man aged 18 to 30 in good health. Sequencing was performed on naive CD8+ T cells sorted from blood. Here the CDR3 DNA reads TGTGCCAGCAGCCAAGAGGTTAGCTCCTACGAGCAGTACTTC. This codes for CASSQEVSSYEQYF.